This T cell receptor beta chain was sequenced in a study of blood T cell repertoires in COVID-19. Germline CDR1 reads SEHNR; CDR2 reads FQNEAQ (reference sequence). The CDR3 runs 12 residues. Trimming took off 7 bases at V and 5 bases at J, with 12 bases between the two ends. Repertoires were generated with immunoSEQ multiplex PCR, while TCRdb's copy carries only in-frame clones and drops some. The table has about 300,000 clones, under 90% seen once. This chain uses TRBV7-9 with TRBJ2-7; perhaps TRBD1 as D (6 bases). The clonotype was recovered from a man aged 25 to 40 who had recovered from COVID-19. Sequenced sample: PBMCs or T cells enriched from blood (not recorded which). DNA for the CDR3: TGTGCCAGCAAAGGGGGTCCTGACGAGCAGTACTTC. Translation gives CASKGGPDEQYF. Based on the CDR3 plus reference TRBV7-9 and TRBJ2-7, the full variable domain is DTGVSQNPRHKITKRGQNVTFRCDPISEHNRLYWYRQTLGQGPEFLTYFQNEAQLEKSRLLSDRFSAERPKGSFSTLEIQRTEQGDSAMYLCASKGGPDEQYFGPGTRLTVT.